The rows below give T cell receptor beta chains drawn from one sample of a study of T cells in Graves' hyperthyroidism and ophthalmopathy. TCRdb processed the multiplex PCR reads anew with MiXCR; each CDR3 protein has one entry. The sample lists roughly 380,000 distinct CDR3 sequences, about 20% occurring once. Sequencing used blood. The source is a woman younger than 30 with Graves' hyperthyroidism. Each CDR3 is given with its conserved first and last residue. The D gene is left open where the match is weak. Where a row states a size, it is once, few, many or the class of an expanded clone; other rows omit it.

>many|TRBV20-1|TRBJ2-5|TRBD2
CSARGKGGRGETQYF
TGCAGTGCTAGAGGCAAGGGTGGGAGGGGAGAGACCCAGTACTTC
>many|TRBV5-1|TRBJ1-5|.
CASSLVGPWGSAQHF
TGCGCCAGCAGCTTGGTGGGCCCGTGGGGATCGGCCCAGCATTTT
>many|TRBV27|TRBJ2-5|.
CASSLWAGPGETQYF
TGTGCCAGCAGTTTATGGGCGGGGCCGGGGGAGACCCAGTACTTC
>many|TRBV2|TRBJ2-7|.
CASSEETDYEQYF
TGTGCCAGCAGTGAAGAGACAGACTACGAGCAGTACTTC
>many|TRBV5-1|TRBJ1-1|TRBD1
CASSWTGEKTEAFF
TGCGCCAGCAGCTGGACAGGGGAAAAGACTGAAGCTTTCTTT
>.|TRBV29-1|TRBJ1-2|.
CSVEDWGQGVMELDYGYTF
TGCAGCGTTGAAGATTGGGGCCAGGGAGTGATGGAATTGGACTATGGCTACACCTTC
>many|TRBV9|TRBJ1-1|TRBD1
CASSAFRPGGEAFF
TGTGCCAGCAGCGCCTTCAGGCCAGGGGGTGAAGCTTTCTTT
>many|TRBV6-5|TRBJ2-5|TRBD2
CASSYSTGLQETQYF
TGTGCCAGCAGTTACTCTACGGGACTACAAGAGACCCAGTACTTC
>.|TRBV11-2|TRBJ1-2|.
CASNLSVNYGYTF
TGTGCCAGCAACCTATCAGTAAACTATGGCTACACCTTC
>many|TRBV6-2/TRBV6-3|TRBJ2-7|TRBD2
CASSYSRAGAPEQYF
TGTGCCAGCAGTTACTCGAGAGCGGGGGCCCCCGAGCAGTACTTC
>many|TRBV5-1|TRBJ2-7|.
CASSEIQDYEQYF
TGCGCCAGCAGCGAAATACAGGACTACGAGCAGTACTTC
>many|TRBV6-9|TRBJ1-2|.
CASSYSKGHSYGYTF
TGTGCCAGCAGTTATTCTAAGGGACACTCCTATGGCTACACCTTC
>.|TRBV6-5|TRBJ2-5|TRBD1
CASGYRGRETQYF
TGTGCCAGCGGTTACAGGGGAAGGGAGACCCAGTACTTC
>.|TRBV3-1|TRBJ1-5|TRBD1
CASSQGWTGDQPQHF
TGTGCCAGCAGCCAAGGATGGACAGGGGATCAGCCCCAGCATTTT
>many|TRBV20-1|TRBJ2-5|.
CSARDLDGQRETQYF
TGCAGTGCTAGAGATTTAGATGGTCAGAGAGAGACCCAGTACTTC
>few|TRBV5-8|TRBJ1-3|.
CASSPRGAFGNTIYF
TGTGCCAGCAGCCCACGTGGGGCTTTCGGAAACACCATATATTTT